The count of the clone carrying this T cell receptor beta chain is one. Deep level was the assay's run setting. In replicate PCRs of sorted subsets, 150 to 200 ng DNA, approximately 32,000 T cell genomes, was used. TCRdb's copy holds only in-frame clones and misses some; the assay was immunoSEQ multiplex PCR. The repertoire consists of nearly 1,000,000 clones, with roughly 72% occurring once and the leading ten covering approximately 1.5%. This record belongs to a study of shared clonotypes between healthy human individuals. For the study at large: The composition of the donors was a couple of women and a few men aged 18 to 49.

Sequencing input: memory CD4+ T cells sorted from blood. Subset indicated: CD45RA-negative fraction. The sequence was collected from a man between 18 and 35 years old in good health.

The CDR3: CASSGRDRVPLVTF. CDR3 bases: TGTGCCAGCAGCGGCCGGGACAGGGTGCCCCTCGTAACCTTC. The V and J genes are TRBV9 and TRBJ1-2; TRBD1 agrees at 9 bases. Looked up from germline, CDR1 is SGDLS and CDR2 is YYNGEE. The V segment lost 3 bases and the J segment 14 bases; nucleotides outside the gene matches: 14. The CDR3 contains 14 residues.